The 7 T cell receptor beta chains below were found in one sample sequenced in a study of T cell changes during pregnancy in multiple sclerosis. Assay used: immunoSEQ multiplex PCR; TCRdb lists only in-frame clones, some missing. This sample has tens of thousands of clones, with around 93% found just once. The source was PBMCs, collected in the first trimester of pregnancy. These receptors were obtained from a female donor in good health, serving as a control in a pregnancy study. Some clones in this sample may be carry-over from other donors' samples.

The V call is TRBV7-9, the J call TRBJ2-1, with D possibly being TRBD2 (6 bases). This CDR3 spans 15 amino acids. Germline values: CDR1 SEHNR, CDR2 FQNEAQ (reference sequence). Trimming stripped 1 base from V and 3 bases from J, with 10 bases between. The CDR3 DNA reads as TGTGCCAGCAGCTTAGTATCGGGGGTCTACAATGAGCAGTTCTTC. As protein: CASSLVSGVYNEQFF.

The chain links TRBV7-9 to TRBJ2-2, with D possibly being TRBD1 (6 bases). Deletions cut 3 bases from V and 5 bases from J, with 19 bases between. The germline CDR1 and CDR2 sequences are SEHNR and FQNEAQ (reference sequence). This CDR3 is built from 17 residues. Here the CDR3 DNA reads TGTGCCAGCAGCTTTCCCTTACAGGGTCGGAGAACCGGGGAGCTGTTTTTT. Amino acids: CASSFPLQGRRTGELFF.

V is TRBV27 and J is TRBJ2-1; 12 bases map to TRBD2. The CDR3 has 14 amino acids. Germline lookup yields CDR1 MNHEY and CDR2 SMNVEV (reference sequence). Trimming cost V 10 bases and J 4 bases; bases outside gene matches: 5. The CDR3 is CATTTSGGYNEQFF. The CDR3 region has the DNA TGTGCCACCACGACTAGCGGGGGATACAATGAGCAGTTCTTC.

This clone was picked up one time. The V and J genes are TRBV5-1 and TRBJ2-1; D gene uncertain. Germline CDR1 SGHRS, CDR2 YFSETQ. Trimming shortened V by 5 bases and J by 10 bases, and 13 bases separated the two germline ends. CDR3 length: 12 amino acids. The CDR3 spells CASSSLSGEQFF. The CDR3 DNA sequence: TGCGCCAGCAGTTCACTTTCCGGGGAGCAGTTCTTC.

The rearrangement links TRBV14 to TRBJ1-2; 8 nucleotides agree with TRBD1. J gave up 1 base and V 2 bases, and 6 bases lay outside the gene matches. Germline CDR1 is SGHDN and CDR2 is FVKESK. CDR3 length: 16 residues. The CDR3 spells CASSQTDRALNYGYTF. CDR3 nucleotide sequence: TGTGCCAGCAGCCAAACGGACAGGGCCCTTAACTATGGCTACACCTTC.

The chain employs TRBV18 and TRBJ2-3; D might be TRBD1 (5 bases). Trimming removed 0 bases at V and 3 bases at J, with 7 bases between. The germline gives CDR1 KGHSH, CDR2 LQKENI. The CDR3 length is 14 residues. This chain's CDR3 is CASSPPHRTDTQYF. As DNA, the CDR3 is TGTGCCAGCTCACCACCGCACAGGACAGATACGCAGTATTTT.

The chain has TRBV5-4 and TRBJ2-1; possibly TRBD2 for D (5 bases). CDR1 and CDR2 (germline): SGHNT, YYREEE (reference sequence). With 1 base removed from V and 5 bases from J, the gap between germline ends came to 16 bases. The CDR3 length is 16 residues. The CDR3, as DNA: TGTGCCAGCAGCTTGTCTAGCTCTACGCCTGACAATGAGCAGTTCTTC. This codes for CASSLSSSTPDNEQFF.